Following are 13 T cell receptor beta chains from one sample sequenced in a study of blood T cell repertoires in COVID-19. Assay used: immunoSEQ multiplex PCR; TCRdb lists only in-frame clones, some missing. The repertoire consists of about 210,000 clones, with around 82% occurring once and the leading ten covering roughly 12%. The sample comprised peripheral blood. The receptors derive from a woman between 35 and 50 years old with acute or convalescent COVID-19.

The chain is built from TRBV5-5 and TRBJ2-7, with TRBD2 matching over 9 bases. The CDR3 consists of 18 residues. The V segment lost 4 bases and the J segment 4 bases; nucleotides outside the gene matches: 18. Germline CDR1 and CDR2: SGHKS and YYEKEE (reference sequence). The CDR3 loop is CASSVEVAGVSSGYEQYF. CDR3 bases: TGTGCCAGCAGCGTCGAAGTAGCGGGAGTCTCGTCGGGGTACGAGCAGTACTTC.

This chain links TRBV24-1 with TRBJ1-4; 7 bases are shared with TRBD1. Germline lookup yields CDR1 KGHDR and CDR2 SFDVKD. Trimming at V came to 2 bases and at J to 6 bases, leaving 11 bases not matched to a gene. The CDR3 consists of 17 residues. CDR3 protein: CATSDSRTGPVYEKLFF. CDR3 DNA sequence: TGTGCCACCAGTGATTCCCGGACAGGACCTGTTTATGAAAAACTGTTTTTT.

This sequence joins TRBV6-5 and TRBJ2-4, with D perhaps matching TRBD2 (5 bases). Germline CDR1 reads MNHEY; CDR2 reads SVGAGI. With 7 bases removed from V and 4 bases from J, the gap between germline ends came to 14 bases. The length of the CDR3 is 14 residues. The CDR3 DNA is TGTGCCAGCATTAACCCACGGGGTAAAAACATTCAGTACTTC. As protein: CASINPRGKNIQYF.

The V call is TRBV11-2, the J call TRBJ2-7; 7 bases align to TRBD2. V lost 5 bases, J lost 7 bases, and 11 bases stayed unmatched. This CDR3 contains 14 residues. CDR1 and CDR2 (germline): SGHAT, FQNNGV. CDR3 DNA sequence: TGTGCCAGCAGCCCCGGACTAGGGGTGATAGAGCAGTACTTC. Translating it yields CASSPGLGVIEQYF. The variable domain in full, completed from reference TRBV11-2 and TRBJ2-7, reads EAGVAQSPRYKIIEKRQSVAFWCNPISGHATLYWYQQILGQGPKLLIQFQNNGVVDDSQLPKDRFSAERLKGVDSTLKIQPAKLEDSAVYLCASSPGLGVIEQYFGPGTRLTVT.

CDR3: CATSDPRTGPNTQYF. CDR3 in DNA: TGTGCCACCAGTGACCCGAGGACAGGGCCAAATACGCAGTATTTT. The chain links TRBV24-1 to TRBJ2-3; 8 bases fit TRBD1. Germline CDR1 reads KGHDR; CDR2 reads SFDVKD. The V segment lost 4 bases and the J segment 7 bases; nucleotides outside the gene matches: 9. The CDR3 runs to 15 residues.

The chain links TRBV6-1 to TRBJ1-2, with 8 bases matching TRBD1. Losses at the gene ends were 1 base for V and 4 bases for J; bases not matched to a gene: 8. The CDR3 spans 16 residues. Germline V lookup: CDR1 MNHNS, CDR2 SASEGT. This CDR3 reads CASSEGYQGARYGYTF. The CDR3 DNA follows: TGTGCCAGCAGTGAAGGTTATCAGGGGGCTCGCTATGGCTACACCTTC.

The gene calls are TRBV18 and TRBJ1-4, with 7 bases fitting TRBD1. This CDR3 is built from 15 residues. After removal of 2 bases from V and 8 bases from J, the junction contained 8 bases not matched to a gene. CDR1 is KGHSH, CDR2 LQKENI, per germline. The chain's CDR3 is CASSPIAQGEEKLFF. CDR3 DNA sequence: TGTGCCAGCTCACCAATCGCGCAGGGGGAAGAAAAACTGTTTTTT.

This chain links TRBV25-1 with TRBJ2-3; 7 bases match TRBD1. This CDR3 comprises 15 residues. The ends lost 6 bases at V and 0 bases at J; junction bases unmatched: 6. CDR1 and CDR2 from the germline V gene are MGHDK and SYGVNS. The CDR3 DNA follows: TGTGCCAGCAGCGACAGGGCAACTAGCACAGATACGCAGTATTTT. Its protein product is CASSDRATSTDTQYF.

V is TRBV7-8 and J is TRBJ2-3; 8 bases line up with TRBD1. The CDR3 runs 15 residues. Trimming took 5 bases from V and 0 from J; bases not matched to a gene: 4. CDR1 SGHVS and CDR2 FQNEAQ come from the germline V gene. CDR3 amino acids: CASSPRTGSTDTQYF. DNA of the CDR3: TGTGCCAGCAGCCCACGGACAGGGAGCACAGATACGCAGTATTTT.

The chain joins TRBV2 to TRBJ2-2, with D perhaps TRBD1 (5 bases). Per the germline V gene, CDR1 is SNHLY and CDR2 is FYNNEI. Deletions cut 4 bases from V and 7 bases from J, with 10 bases between. The CDR3 runs to 13 residues. The CDR3 region is CASSARQLGELFF. CDR3 nucleotide sequence: TGTGCCAGCAGTGCGAGACAGCTCGGGGAGCTGTTTTTT.

The chain joins TRBV3-1 (or the pseudogene TRBV3-2) to TRBJ2-3; 13 bases map to TRBD2. The V and J ends lost 4 bases and 6 bases, in that order; junction bases with no gene match: 10. Germline V gene data show CDR1 as LGHDT and CDR2 as YNNKEL (reference sequence). The CDR3 loop spans 17 amino acids. CDR3 sequence (DNA): TGTGCCAGCAGCCCCTGGACTAGCGGGGGACCAGAGGATACGCAGTATTTT. This encodes CASSPWTSGGPEDTQYF.

The V gene is TRBV24-1, the J gene TRBJ2-7; the match to TRBD2 covers 8 bases. Per the germline V gene, CDR1 is KGHDR and CDR2 is SFDVKD. J gave up 4 bases and V 4 bases, and 2 bases lay outside the gene matches. The CDR3 consists of 13 residues. The chain's CDR3 is CATSEGGRYEQYF. CDR3 bases: TGTGCCACCAGTGAAGGCGGGAGGTACGAGCAGTACTTC.

The DNA for the CDR3 is TGTGCCAGCAGTTTAGGGGGACAGCTCTCTGGAAACACCATATATTTT. It yields the protein CASSLGGQLSGNTIYF. V and J are TRBV6-5 and TRBJ1-3; 7 nucleotides align to TRBD1. The CDR3 has 16 residues. V lost 4 bases, J lost 0 bases, and 6 bases stayed unmatched. Germline V gene sequence: CDR1 MNHEY, CDR2 SVGAGI.